This T cell receptor beta chain was sequenced in a study of T cell responses to AZD1222 COVID-19 vaccine. With regard to this clone: The antigen remains unidentified.

Notes on the study in general: There were mostly white British donors and more females than males, and clonal diversity was possibly underestimated. Spike-specific TCRs gained breadth and depth after people received two AZD1222 doses. At 160-218 and 743-854, vaccine-associated CD4 TCRs were dominant, and they spanned spike. Nearly half of spike-specific TCRs reportedly target unmutated variant regions.

The CDR3 is made up of 15 amino acids. The V and J ends lost 0 bases and 3 bases respectively, with 10 bases between them. The germline V gene has CDR1 SGHKS and CDR2 YYEKEE (reference sequence). Clones were sequenced by immunoSEQ multiplex PCR, and TCRdb holds only the in-frame ones, with some missing. Here the sample spans tens of thousands of clones, about four fifths being singletons. This TCR came from an adult who received the AZD1222 COVID-19 vaccine. The gene calls are TRBV5-5 and TRBJ1-5; D gene ambiguous. This material consisted of peripheral blood, taken 28 days after the second AZD1222 dose. The CDR3 coding sequence is TGTGCCAGCAGCTTGGGTACGGAATTCAATCAGCCCCAGCATTTT. This encodes CASSLGTEFNQPQHF.